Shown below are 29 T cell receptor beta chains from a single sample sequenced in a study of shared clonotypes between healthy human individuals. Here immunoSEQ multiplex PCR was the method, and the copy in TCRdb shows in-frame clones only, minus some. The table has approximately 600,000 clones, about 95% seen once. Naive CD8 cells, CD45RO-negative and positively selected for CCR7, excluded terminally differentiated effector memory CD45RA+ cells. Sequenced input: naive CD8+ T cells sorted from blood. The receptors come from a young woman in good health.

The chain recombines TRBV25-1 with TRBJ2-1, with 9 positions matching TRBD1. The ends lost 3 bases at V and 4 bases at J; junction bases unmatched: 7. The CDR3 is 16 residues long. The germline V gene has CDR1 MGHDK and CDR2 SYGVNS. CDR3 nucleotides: TGTGCCAGCAGTGACCCGGGACAGGGTAGATACAATGAGCAGTTCTTC. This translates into CASSDPGQGRYNEQFF.

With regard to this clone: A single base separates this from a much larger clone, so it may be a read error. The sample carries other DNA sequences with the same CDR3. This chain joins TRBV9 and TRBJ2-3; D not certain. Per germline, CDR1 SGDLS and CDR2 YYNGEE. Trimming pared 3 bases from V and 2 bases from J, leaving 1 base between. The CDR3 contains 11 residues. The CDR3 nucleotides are TGTGCCAGCAGCGCCACAGATACGCAGTATTTT. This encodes CASSATDTQYF.

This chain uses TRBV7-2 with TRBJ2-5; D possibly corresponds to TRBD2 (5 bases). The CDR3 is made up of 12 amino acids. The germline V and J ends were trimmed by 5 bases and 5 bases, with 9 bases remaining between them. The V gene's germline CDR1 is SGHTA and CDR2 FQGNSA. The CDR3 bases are TGTGCCAGCAGCCCACGGGGTGAGACCCAGTACTTC. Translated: CASSPRGETQYF. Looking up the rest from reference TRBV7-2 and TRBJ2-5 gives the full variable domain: GAGVSQSPSNKVTEKGKDVELRCDPISGHTALYWYRQSLGQGLEFLIYFQGNSAPDKSGLPSDRFSAERTGGSVSTLTIQRTQQEDSAVYLCASSPRGETQYFGPGTRLLVL.

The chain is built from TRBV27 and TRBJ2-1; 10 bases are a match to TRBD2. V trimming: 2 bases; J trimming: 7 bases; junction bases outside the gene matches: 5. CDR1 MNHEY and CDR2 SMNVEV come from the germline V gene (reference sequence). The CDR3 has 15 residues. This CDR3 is CASSLASGSSNEQFF. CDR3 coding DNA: TGTGCCAGCAGTTTAGCTAGCGGGAGTTCAAATGAGCAGTTCTTC.

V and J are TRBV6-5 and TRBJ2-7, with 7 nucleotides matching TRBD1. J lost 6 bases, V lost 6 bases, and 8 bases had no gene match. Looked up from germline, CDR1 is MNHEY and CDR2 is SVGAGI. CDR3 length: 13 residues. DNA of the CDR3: TGTGCCAGCAGCCTCGACAGGGCGGGCGAGCAGTACTTC. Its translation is CASSLDRAGEQYF.

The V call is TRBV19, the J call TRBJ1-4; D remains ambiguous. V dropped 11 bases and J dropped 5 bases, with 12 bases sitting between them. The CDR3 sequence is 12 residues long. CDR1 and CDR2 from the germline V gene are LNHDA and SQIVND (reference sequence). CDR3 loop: CAPRGGNEKLFF. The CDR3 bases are TGTGCCCCCCGAGGCGGCAATGAAAAACTGTTTTTT.

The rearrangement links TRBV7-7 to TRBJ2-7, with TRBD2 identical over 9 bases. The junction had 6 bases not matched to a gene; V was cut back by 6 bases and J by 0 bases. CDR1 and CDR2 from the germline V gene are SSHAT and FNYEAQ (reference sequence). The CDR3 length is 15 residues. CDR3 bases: TGTGCCAGCAGACCGTTGACTAGCGGCTCCTACGAGCAGTACTTC. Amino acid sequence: CASRPLTSGSYEQYF. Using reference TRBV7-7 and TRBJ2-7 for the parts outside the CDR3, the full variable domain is GAGVSQSPRYKVTKRGQDVTLRCDPISSHATLYWYQQALGQGPEFLTYFNYEAQPDKSGLPSDRFSAERPEGSISTLTIQRTEQRDSAMYRCASRPLTSGSYEQYFGPGTRLTVT.

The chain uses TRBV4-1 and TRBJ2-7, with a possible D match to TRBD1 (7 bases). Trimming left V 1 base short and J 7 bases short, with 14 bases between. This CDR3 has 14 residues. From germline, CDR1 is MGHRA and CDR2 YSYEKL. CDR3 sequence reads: CASSQGAGGYEQYF. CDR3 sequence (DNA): TGCGCCAGCAGCCAAGGGGCAGGGGGGTATGAGCAGTACTTC.

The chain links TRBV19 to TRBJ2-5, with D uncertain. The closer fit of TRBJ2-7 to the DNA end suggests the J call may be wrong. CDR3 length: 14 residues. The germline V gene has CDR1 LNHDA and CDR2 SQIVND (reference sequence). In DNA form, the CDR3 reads TGTGCCAGTCGGAACGCAGGATACTCCTACGAGCAGTACTTC. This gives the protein CASRNAGYSYEQYF.

The CDR3 reads CASSQDRWIYGYTF. For the CDR3, the DNA is TGTGCCAGCAGCCAAGATAGGTGGATTTATGGCTACACCTTC. This chain links TRBV4-2 with TRBJ1-2; D remains unclear. V lost 0 bases to trimming and J lost 5 bases, with 10 bases between them. The CDR3 covers 14 residues. Germline lookup yields CDR1 LGHNA and CDR2 YNFKEQ.

The CDR3 loop reads CASSLKTSGRPADTQYF. For the CDR3, the DNA is TGTGCCAGCAGCTTAAAGACTAGCGGCCGTCCGGCAGATACGCAGTATTTT. V gene TRBV7-9 combines with J gene TRBJ2-3; 9 bases line up with TRBD2. Germline V gene data show CDR1 as SEHNR and CDR2 as FQNEAQ (reference sequence). V gave up 2 bases and J gave up 4 bases; unmatched junction bases: 10. This CDR3 has 17 residues. The whole variable domain, filled in from reference TRBV7-9 and TRBJ2-3, reads DTGVSQNPRHKITKRGQNVTFRCDPISEHNRLYWYRQTLGQGPEFLTYFQNEAQLEKSRLLSDRFSAERPKGSFSTLEIQRTEQGDSAMYLCASSLKTSGRPADTQYFGPGTRLTVL.

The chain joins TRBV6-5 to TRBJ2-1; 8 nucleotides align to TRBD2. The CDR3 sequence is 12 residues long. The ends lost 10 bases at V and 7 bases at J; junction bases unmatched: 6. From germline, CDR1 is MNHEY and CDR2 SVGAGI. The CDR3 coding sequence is TGTGCCACCACCGGGACTAGAAATGAGCAGTTCTTC. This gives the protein CATTGTRNEQFF.

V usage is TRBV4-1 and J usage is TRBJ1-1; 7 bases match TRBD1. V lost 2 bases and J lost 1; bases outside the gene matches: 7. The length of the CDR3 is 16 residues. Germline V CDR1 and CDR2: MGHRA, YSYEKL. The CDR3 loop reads CASSQLVGTENTEAFF. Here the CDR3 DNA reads TGCGCCAGCAGCCAACTTGTTGGGACAGAGAACACTGAAGCTTTCTTT.

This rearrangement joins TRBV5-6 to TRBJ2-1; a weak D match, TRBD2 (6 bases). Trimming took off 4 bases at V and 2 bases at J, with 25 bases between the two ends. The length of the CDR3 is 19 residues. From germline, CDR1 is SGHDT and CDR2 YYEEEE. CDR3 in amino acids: CASSQGGGIIGMPYNEQFF. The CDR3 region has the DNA TGTGCCAGCAGCCAGGGTGGGGGGATCATAGGAATGCCCTACAATGAGCAGTTCTTC.

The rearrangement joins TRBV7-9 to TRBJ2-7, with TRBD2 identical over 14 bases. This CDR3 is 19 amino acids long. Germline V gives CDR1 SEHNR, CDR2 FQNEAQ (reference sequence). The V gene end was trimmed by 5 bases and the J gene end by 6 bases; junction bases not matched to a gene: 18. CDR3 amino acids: CASSHTGTSGGTSSLEQYF. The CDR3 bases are TGTGCCAGCAGCCATACCGGGACTAGCGGGGGTACGTCCTCCCTCGAGCAGTACTTC.

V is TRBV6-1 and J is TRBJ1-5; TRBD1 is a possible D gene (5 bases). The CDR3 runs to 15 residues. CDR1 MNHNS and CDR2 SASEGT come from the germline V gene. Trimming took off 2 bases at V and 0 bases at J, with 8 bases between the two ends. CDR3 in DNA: TGTGCCAGCAGTGAATACAGGAATAGCAATCAGCCCCAGCATTTT. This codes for CASSEYRNSNQPQHF.

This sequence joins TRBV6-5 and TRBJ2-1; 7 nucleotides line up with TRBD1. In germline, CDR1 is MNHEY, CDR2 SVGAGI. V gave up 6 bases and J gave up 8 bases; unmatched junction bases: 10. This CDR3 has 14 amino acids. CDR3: CASSWMDRSDEQFF. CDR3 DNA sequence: TGTGCCAGCAGCTGGATGGACAGGTCCGATGAGCAGTTCTTC.

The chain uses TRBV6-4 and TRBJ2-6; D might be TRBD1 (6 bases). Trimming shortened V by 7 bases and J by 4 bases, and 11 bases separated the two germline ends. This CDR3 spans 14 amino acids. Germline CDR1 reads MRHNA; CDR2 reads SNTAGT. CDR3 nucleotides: TGTGCCAGCATGACTGGGACAGGGGCCAACGTCCTGACTTTC. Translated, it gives CASMTGTGANVLTF.

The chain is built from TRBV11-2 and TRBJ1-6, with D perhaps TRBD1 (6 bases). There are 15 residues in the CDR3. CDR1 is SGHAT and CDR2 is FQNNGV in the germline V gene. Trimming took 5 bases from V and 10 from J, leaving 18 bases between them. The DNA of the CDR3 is TGTGCCAGCAGCGCCCTCGGCCCAGGGGACTCACCCCTCCACTTT. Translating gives CASSALGPGDSPLHF.

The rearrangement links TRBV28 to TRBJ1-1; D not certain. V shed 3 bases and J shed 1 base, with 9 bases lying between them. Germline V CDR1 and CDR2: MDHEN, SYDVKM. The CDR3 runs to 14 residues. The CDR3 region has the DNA TGTGCCAGCAGTTTTAGGGTGACGAACACTGAAGCTTTCTTT. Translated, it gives CASSFRVTNTEAFF.

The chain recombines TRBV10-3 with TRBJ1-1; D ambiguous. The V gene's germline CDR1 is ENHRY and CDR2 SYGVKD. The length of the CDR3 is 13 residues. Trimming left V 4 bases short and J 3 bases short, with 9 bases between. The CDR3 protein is CAISAWWDTEAFF. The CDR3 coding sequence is TGTGCCATCAGTGCATGGTGGGACACTGAAGCTTTCTTT.

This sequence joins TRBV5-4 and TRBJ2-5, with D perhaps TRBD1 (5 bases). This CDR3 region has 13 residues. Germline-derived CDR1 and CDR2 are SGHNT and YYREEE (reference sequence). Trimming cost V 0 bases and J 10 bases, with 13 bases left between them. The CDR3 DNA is TGTGCCAGCAGCTTGGATGTGGCAGGGATCCAGTACTTC. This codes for CASSLDVAGIQYF.

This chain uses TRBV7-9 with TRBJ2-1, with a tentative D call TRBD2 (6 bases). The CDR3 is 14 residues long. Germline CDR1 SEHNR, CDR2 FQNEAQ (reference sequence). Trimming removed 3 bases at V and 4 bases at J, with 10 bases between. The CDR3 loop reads CASSFAGLYNEQFF. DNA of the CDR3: TGTGCCAGCAGCTTCGCGGGGCTTTACAATGAGCAGTTCTTC.

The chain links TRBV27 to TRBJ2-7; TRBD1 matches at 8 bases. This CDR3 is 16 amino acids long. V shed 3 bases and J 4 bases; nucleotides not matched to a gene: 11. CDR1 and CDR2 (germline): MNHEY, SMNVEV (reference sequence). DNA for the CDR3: TGTGCCAGCAGTTTTTCAGGGGGCGAGTACGCATACGAGCAGTACTTC. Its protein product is CASSFSGGEYAYEQYF.

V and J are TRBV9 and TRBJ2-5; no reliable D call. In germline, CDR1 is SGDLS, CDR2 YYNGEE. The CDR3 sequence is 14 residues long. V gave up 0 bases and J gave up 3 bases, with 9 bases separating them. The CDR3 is CASSVGGSEETQYF. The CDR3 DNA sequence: TGTGCCAGCAGCGTAGGTGGCAGTGAAGAGACCCAGTACTTC. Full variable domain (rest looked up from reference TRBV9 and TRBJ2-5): DSGVTQTPKHLITATGQRVTLRCSPRSGDLSVYWYQQSLDQGLQFLIQYYNGEERAKGNILERFSAQQFPDLHSELNLSSLELGDSALYFCASSVGGSEETQYFGPGTRLLVL.

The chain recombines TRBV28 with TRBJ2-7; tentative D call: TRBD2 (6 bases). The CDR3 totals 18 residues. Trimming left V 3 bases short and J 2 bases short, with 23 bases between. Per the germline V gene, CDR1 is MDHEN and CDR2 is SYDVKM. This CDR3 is CASSFSTPPEEGPYEQYF. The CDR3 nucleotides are TGTGCCAGCAGTTTCTCGACCCCCCCGGAGGAGGGGCCCTACGAGCAGTACTTC. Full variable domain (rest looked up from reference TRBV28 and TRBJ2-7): DVKVTQSSRYLVKRTGEKVFLECVQDMDHENMFWYRQDPGLGLRLIYFSYDVKMKEKGDIPEGYSVSREKKERFSLILESASTNQTSMYLCASSFSTPPEEGPYEQYFGPGTRLTVT.

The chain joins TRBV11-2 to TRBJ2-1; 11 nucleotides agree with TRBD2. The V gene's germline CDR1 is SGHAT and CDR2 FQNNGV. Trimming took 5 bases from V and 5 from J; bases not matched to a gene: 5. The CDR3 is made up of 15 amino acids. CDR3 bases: TGTGCCAGCAGCCCACTAGCGGGAGCGAACAATGAGCAGTTCTTC. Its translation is CASSPLAGANNEQFF. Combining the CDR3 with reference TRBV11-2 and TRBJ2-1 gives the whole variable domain EAGVAQSPRYKIIEKRQSVAFWCNPISGHATLYWYQQILGQGPKLLIQFQNNGVVDDSQLPKDRFSAERLKGVDSTLKIQPAKLEDSAVYLCASSPLAGANNEQFFGPGTRLTVL.

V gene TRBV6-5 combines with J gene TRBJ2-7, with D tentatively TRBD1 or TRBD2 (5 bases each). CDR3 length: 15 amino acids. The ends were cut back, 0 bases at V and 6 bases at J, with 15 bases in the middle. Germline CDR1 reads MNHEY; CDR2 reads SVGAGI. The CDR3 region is CASSYSTGPGGEQYF. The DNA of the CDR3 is TGTGCCAGCAGTTACTCGACTGGCCCTGGGGGCGAGCAGTACTTC.

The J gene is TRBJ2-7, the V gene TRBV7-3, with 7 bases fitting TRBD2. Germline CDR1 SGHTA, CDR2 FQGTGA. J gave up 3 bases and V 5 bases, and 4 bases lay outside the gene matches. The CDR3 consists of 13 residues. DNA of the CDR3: TGTGCCAGCAGCAGAGCGGGGAGCTACGAGCAGTACTTC. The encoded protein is CASSRAGSYEQYF.